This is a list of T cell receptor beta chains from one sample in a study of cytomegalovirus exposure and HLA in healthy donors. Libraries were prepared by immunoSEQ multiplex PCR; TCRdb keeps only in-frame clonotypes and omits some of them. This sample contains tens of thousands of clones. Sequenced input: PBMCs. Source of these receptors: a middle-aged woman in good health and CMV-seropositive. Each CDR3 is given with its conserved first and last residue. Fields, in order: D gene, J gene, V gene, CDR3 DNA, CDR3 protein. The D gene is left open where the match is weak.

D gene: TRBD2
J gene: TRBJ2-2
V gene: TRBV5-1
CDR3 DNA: TGCGCCAGCAGGCCCACTAGCGGGAGCGTCGGGGAGCTGTTTTTT
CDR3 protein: CASRPTSGSVGELFF

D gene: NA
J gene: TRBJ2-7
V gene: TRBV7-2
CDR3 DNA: TGTGCCAGCTCTACTAGGGGCGGGGGCAGCTCCTACGAGCAGTACTTC
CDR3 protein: CASSTRGGGSSYEQYF

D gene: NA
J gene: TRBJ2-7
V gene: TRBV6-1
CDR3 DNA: TGTGCCAGCAGTGATCCCTTTACCGGGGACACCTACGAGCAGTACTTC
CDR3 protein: CASSDPFTGDTYEQYF

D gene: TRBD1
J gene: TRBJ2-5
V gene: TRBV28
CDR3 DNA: TGTGCCAGCAGCCGACAGGGTCGGGAGACCCAGTACTTC
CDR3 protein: CASSRQGRETQYF

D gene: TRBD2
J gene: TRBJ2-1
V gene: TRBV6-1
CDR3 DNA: TGTGCCAGCCGCCCTAGCGGGAGGGCCCATGAGCAGTTCTTC
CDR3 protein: CASRPSGRAHEQFF

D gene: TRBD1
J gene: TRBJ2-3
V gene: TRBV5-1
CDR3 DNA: TGCGCCAGCAGCCCCGCCCGGGACAGGGTCACAGATACGCAGTATTTT
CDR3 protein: CASSPARDRVTDTQYF

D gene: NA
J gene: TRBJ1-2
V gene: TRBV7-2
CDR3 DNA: TGTGCCAGCAGCCCGCGGGGCAGGGAGAGCTATGGCTACACCTTC
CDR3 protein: CASSPRGRESYGYTF

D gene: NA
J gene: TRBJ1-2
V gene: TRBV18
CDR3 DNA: TGTGCCAGCTCACCGGAGTGGGCAGGGGGCTACACCTTC
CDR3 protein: CASSPEWAGGYTF

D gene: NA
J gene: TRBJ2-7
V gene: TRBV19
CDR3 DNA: TGTGCCAGTAGTATAGATAGGACTTACGCCTACGAGCAGTACTTC
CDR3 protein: CASSIDRTYAYEQYF

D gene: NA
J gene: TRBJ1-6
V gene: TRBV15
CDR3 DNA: TGTGCCACCAACTCTCACTCCTATAATTCACCCCTCCACTTT
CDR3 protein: CATNSHSYNSPLHF

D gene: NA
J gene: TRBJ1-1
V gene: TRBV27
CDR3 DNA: TGTGCCAGCAGTTTTAGAGGGTGGGCAGAACGTTTGGGCACTGAAGCTTTCTTT
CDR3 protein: CASSFRGWAERLGTEAFF

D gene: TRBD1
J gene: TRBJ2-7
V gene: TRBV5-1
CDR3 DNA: TGCGCCAGCAGCCCGGGTGGGACAGGGGGCCACGAGCAGTACTTC
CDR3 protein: CASSPGGTGGHEQYF

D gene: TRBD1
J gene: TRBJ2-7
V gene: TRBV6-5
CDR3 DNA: TGTGCCAGCAGCGGGACAGGGGGCCTGCTTGAGCAGTACTTC
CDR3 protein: CASSGTGGLLEQYF

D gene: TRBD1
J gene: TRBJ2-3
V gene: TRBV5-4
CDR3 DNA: TGTGCCAGCAACCAGGGGGCCCCCGGCACAGATACGCAGTATTTT
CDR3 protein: CASNQGAPGTDTQYF

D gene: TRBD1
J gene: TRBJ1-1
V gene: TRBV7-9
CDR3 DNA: TGTGCCAGCAGCCTACCCAGACAGGGGAACACTGAAGCTTTCTTT
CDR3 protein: CASSLPRQGNTEAFF

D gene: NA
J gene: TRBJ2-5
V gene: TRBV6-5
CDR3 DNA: TGTGCCAGCAGTCGACAGGCTCAAGAGACCCAGTACTTC
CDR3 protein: CASSRQAQETQYF

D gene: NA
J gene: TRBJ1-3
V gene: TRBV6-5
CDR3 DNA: TGTGCCAGCAGTCGTACGCTAGATTATGGAAACACCATATATTTT
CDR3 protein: CASSRTLDYGNTIYF

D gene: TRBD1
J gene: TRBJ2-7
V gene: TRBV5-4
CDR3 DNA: TGTGCCAGCAGGAGGGGGACAGGGGGCCGGGAGCAGTACTTC
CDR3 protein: CASRRGTGGREQYF

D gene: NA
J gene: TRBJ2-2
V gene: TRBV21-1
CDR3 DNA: TGTGCCAGCAGCAAGGAAGAAGGGACTGAGTTGGAGAACACCGGGGAGCTGTTTTTT
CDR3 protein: CASSKEEGTELENTGELFF

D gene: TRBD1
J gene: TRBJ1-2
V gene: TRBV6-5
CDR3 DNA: TGTGCCAGCAGTGAACAGGGGGCGAGGTATGGCTACACCTTC
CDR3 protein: CASSEQGARYGYTF

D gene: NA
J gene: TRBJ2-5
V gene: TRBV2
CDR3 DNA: TGTGCCAGCAGTGATCCCCAGGGTAGGATGGAGACCCAGTACTTC
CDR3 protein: CASSDPQGRMETQYF

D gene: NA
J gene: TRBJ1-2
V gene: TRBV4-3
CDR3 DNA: TGCGCCAGCAGCCAAGGTGAAGGGGGTTATGGCTACACCTTC
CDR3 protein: CASSQGEGGYGYTF

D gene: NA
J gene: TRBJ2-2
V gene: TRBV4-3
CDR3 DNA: TGCGCCAGCAGCCAAGCTGCGGGGCCGAACACCGGGGAGCTGTTTTTT
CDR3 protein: CASSQAAGPNTGELFF

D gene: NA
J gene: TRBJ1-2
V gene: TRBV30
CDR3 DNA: TGTGCCTGGAGTGACAGGTCCTATGGCTACACCTTC
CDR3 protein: CAWSDRSYGYTF

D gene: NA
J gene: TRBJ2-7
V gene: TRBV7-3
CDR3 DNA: TGTGCCAGCAGCTTACGACGCGGGGAACAGTACGAGCAGTACTTC
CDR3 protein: CASSLRRGEQYEQYF

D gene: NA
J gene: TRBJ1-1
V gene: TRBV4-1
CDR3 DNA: TGCGCCAGCAGCCAAGTAATGGTACCGATGGGGGGAGAGACTGAAGCTTTCTTT
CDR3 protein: CASSQVMVPMGGETEAFF

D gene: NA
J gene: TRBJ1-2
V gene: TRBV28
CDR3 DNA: TGTGCCAGCAGTTCCTCGAGCCTCTATGGCTACACCTTC
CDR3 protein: CASSSSSLYGYTF

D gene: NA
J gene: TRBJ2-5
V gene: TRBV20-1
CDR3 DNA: TGCAGTGCTAGCTTTAGGACCCAGTACTTC
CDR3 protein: CSASFRTQYF

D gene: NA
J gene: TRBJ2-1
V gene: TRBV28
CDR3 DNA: TGTGCCACCGGAGTCACCGGTACCCCTACAATTGAGCAGTTCTTC
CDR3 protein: CATGVTGTPTIEQFF

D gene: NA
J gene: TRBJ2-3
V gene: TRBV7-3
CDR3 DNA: TGTGCCAGCAGCTTGGGGACTGGTGAACTCACAGATACGCAGTATTTT
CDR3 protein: CASSLGTGELTDTQYF

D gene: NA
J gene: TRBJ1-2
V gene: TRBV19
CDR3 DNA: TGTGCCAGTAGTACAACAGGAACCTATGGCTACACCTTC
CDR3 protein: CASSTTGTYGYTF

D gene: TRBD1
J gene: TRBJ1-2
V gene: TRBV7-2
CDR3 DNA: TGTGCCAGCAGCCGAGGACAGGGGGCAGAGTATGGCTACACCTTC
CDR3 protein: CASSRGQGAEYGYTF

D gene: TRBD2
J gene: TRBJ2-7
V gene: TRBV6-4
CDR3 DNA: TGTGCCAGCAGTCCCGGGGGGAACTCCTACGAGCAGTACTTC
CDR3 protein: CASSPGGNSYEQYF

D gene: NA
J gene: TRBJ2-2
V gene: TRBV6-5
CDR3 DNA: TGTGCCAGCAGGAACGGGAACCCTGAGGAGGAGCTGTTTTTT
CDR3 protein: CASRNGNPEEELFF

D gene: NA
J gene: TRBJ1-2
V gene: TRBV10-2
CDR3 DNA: TGCGCCAGCAGTGAATGGGGAGACGGCTACACCTTC
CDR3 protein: CASSEWGDGYTF

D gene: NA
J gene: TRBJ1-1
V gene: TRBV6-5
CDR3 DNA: TGTGCCAGCAGTGAAGTTCCAGGGAAGGCTGAAGCTTTCTTT
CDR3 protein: CASSEVPGKAEAFF

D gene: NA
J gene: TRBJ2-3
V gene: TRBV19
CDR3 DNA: TGTGCCTCCCGGGGTAGCACAGATACGCAGTATTTT
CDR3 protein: CASRGSTDTQYF

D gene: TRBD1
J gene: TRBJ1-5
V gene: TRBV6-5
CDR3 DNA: TGTGCCAGCAGACGGGACAGGGGCGTGGATCAGCCCCAGCATTTT
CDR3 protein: CASRRDRGVDQPQHF

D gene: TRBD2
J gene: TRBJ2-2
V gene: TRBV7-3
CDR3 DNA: TGTGCCAGCAGCTCGGGACTAGCGACCGGGGAGCTGTTTTTT
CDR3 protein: CASSSGLATGELFF

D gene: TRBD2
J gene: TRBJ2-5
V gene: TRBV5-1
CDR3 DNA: TGCGCCAGCAGCCCCAGGGCAGGGGTAATCCTAGCGGGTTCTTACCGGGAGACCCAGTACTTC
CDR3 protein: CASSPRAGVILAGSYRETQYF

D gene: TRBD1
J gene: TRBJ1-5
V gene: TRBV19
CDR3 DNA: TGTGCCAGTAGATGGACAGGGGGCTATCAGCCCCAGCATTTT
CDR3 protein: CASRWTGGYQPQHF

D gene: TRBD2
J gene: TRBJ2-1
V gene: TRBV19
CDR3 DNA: TGTGCCAGTATTCTATCTAGCGGGATGTCCTACAATGAGCAGTTCTTC
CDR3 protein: CASILSSGMSYNEQFF

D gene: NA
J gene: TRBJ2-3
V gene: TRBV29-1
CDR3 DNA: TGCAGCGCCCGAGGCGTGGCAGATACGCAGTATTTT
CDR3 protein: CSARGVADTQYF

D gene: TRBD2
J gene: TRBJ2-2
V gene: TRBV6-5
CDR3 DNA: TGTGCCAGCAGCTGGGGACTACCTTCAGGCCGTGGGCTGTTTTTT
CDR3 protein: CASSWGLPSGRGLFF

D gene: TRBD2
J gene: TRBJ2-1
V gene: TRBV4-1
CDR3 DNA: TGCGCCAGCAGCCAAGATTTGAGCGGGAGGACAAATGAGCAGTTCTTC
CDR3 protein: CASSQDLSGRTNEQFF

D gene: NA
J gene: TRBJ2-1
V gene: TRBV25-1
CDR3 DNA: TGTGCCAGCAGTGACCCCAACCTAGGCAATGAGCAGTTCTTC
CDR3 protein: CASSDPNLGNEQFF

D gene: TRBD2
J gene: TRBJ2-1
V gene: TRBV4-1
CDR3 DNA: TGCGCCAGCAACCAACTAGCGGGAGAAGCTGAGCAGTTCTTC
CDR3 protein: CASNQLAGEAEQFF

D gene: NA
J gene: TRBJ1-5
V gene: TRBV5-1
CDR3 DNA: TGCGCCAGCAGCTTCGGCGGTGACCGATCAGCCCAGCATTTT
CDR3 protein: CASSFGGDRSAQHF